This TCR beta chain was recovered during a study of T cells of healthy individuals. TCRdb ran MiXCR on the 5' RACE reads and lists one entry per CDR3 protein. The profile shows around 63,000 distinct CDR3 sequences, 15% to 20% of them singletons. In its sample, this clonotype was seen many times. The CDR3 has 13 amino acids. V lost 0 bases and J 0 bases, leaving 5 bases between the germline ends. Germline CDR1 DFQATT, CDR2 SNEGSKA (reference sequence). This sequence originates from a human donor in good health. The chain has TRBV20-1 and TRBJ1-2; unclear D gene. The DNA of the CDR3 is TGCAGTGCTAGAGACGCAGCTAACTATGGCTACACCTTC. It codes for CSARDAANYGYTF.